Below, 10 T cell receptor beta chains from the same sample are listed, as sequenced in a study of early T cells in non-severe SARS-CoV-2 infection. TCRdb fed the 5' RACE reads into MiXCR, producing one record per CDR3 protein. The table shows around 80,000 distinct CDR3 sequences, with approximately 13% occurring only once. Sequencing was performed on whole blood. The receptors originated from an adult who was a healthcare worker with PCR-confirmed SARS-CoV-2 infection or an uninfected control (not recorded which).

This clonotype was seen only a few times. This chain joins TRBV7-2 and TRBJ2-3; D call uncertain. Between the trimmed V and J ends, which lost 1 base and 2 bases, there was a span of 7 bases. The CDR3 has 14 residues. The V gene's germline CDR1 is SGHTA and CDR2 FQGNSA. Here the CDR3 DNA reads TGTGCCAGCAGCTTAGAATACCCCACAGATACGCAGTATTTT. This translates into CASSLEYPTDTQYF.

This chain uses TRBV29-1 with TRBJ2-2, with TRBD2 matching 7 bases. The CDR3 length is 14 residues. V shed 2 bases, J shed 6 bases, and the junction held 6 bases outside the gene matches. Germline loops: CDR1 SQVTM, CDR2 ANQGSEA. CDR3 amino acids: CSVEHGRGAGELFF. The CDR3 region has the DNA TGCAGCGTTGAACACGGACGGGGGGCCGGGGAGCTGTTTTTT.

The V call is TRBV27, the J call TRBJ1-5; 7 nucleotides line up with TRBD1. This CDR3 has 18 residues. CDR1 and CDR2 from the germline V gene are MNHEY and SMNVEV (reference sequence). The trim removed 5 bases at V and 2 bases at J, leaving 15 bases unmatched. The CDR3 is CASSPFPPGTVGNQPQHF. DNA for the CDR3: TGTGCCAGCAGTCCTTTCCCCCCCGGGACAGTTGGCAATCAGCCCCAGCATTTT.

This clonotype was seen repeatedly, ten times or more. The V gene is TRBV5-5, the J gene TRBJ1-6; D might be TRBD1 (5 bases). V lost 3 bases and J 4 bases, leaving 26 bases between the germline ends. Germline assignment: CDR1 SGHKS and CDR2 YYEKEE (reference sequence). This CDR3 comprises 20 residues. The CDR3 here is CASSSPESREGRSYNSPLHF. CDR3 DNA: TGTGCCAGCAGCTCGCCCGAGAGCAGGGAGGGACGTTCATATAATTCACCCCTCCACTTT.

The chain has TRBV29-1 and TRBJ2-7; D ambiguous. CDR3 length: 12 amino acids. The germline gives CDR1 SQVTM, CDR2 ANQGSEA. V gave up 4 bases and J gave up 5 bases, with 12 bases separating them. The CDR3 region is CSVGWGMDEQYF. The CDR3 coding sequence is TGCAGCGTTGGTTGGGGAATGGACGAGCAGTACTTC.

The chain recombines TRBV12-3 or TRBV12-4 with TRBJ2-7; the D is unclear. CDR3 length equals 12 residues. Trimming took 3 bases from V and 5 from J, leaving 8 bases between them. CDR3 DNA: TGTGCCAGCAGTTTTCGCTCTCACGAGCAGTACTTC. Its protein is CASSFRSHEQYF.

V is TRBV2 and J is TRBJ2-5; TRBD2 aligns across 7 bases. V lost 6 bases to trimming and J lost 5 bases; unmatched junction nucleotides: 3. The CDR3 extends over 12 amino acids. Germline assignment: CDR1 SNHLY and CDR2 FYNNEI. CDR3 coding DNA: TGTGCCAGCAGGCGGGAGTCCGAGACCCAGTACTTC. It translates to CASRRESETQYF.

The gene calls are TRBV20-1 and TRBJ2-7, with 9 bases lining up with TRBD1. The germline V gene encodes CDR1 DFQATT and CDR2 SNEGSKA (reference sequence). The CDR3 is 14 residues long. J gave up 6 bases and V 6 bases, and 12 bases lay outside the gene matches. The CDR3 DNA is TGCAGTGCGCTCGCCGGGACAGGGTTCGCCGAGCAGTACTTC. It is translated as CSALAGTGFAEQYF.

This clonotype was observed a few times. This chain links TRBV6-5 with TRBJ1-2, with a weak D call TRBD1 (6 bases). The germline gives CDR1 MNHEY, CDR2 SVGAGI. V was cut by 4 bases and J by 3 bases, with 9 bases left in between. This CDR3 has 13 residues. The CDR3 DNA reads TGTGCCAGCAGTTCACAGGGCTACTATGGCTACACCTTC. Its translation is CASSSQGYYGYTF.

Here the CDR3 DNA reads TGTGCCTGGGGGTCAGGGGGCCCTGAAGCTTTCTTT. It specifies CAWGSGGPEAFF. V usage is TRBV30 and J usage is TRBJ1-1; 8 nucleotides line up with TRBD1. CDR1 is GTSNPN and CDR2 is SVGIG in the germline V gene (reference sequence). This CDR3 has 12 amino acids. V gave up 5 bases and J gave up 6 bases; unmatched junction bases: 5.